Each of the 5 T cell receptor beta chains below was sequenced from the same sample in a study of cytomegalovirus exposure and HLA in healthy donors. Vbeta (60) and Jbeta (13) primers were used in the PCR. Data came from immunoSEQ multiplex PCR; TCRdb stores just in-frame clones and leaves some out. The data show some 150,000 clones, around 80% seen once. Input material: PBMCs. Source of these receptors: a female donor in good health and CMV-seropositive.

The V call is TRBV30, the J call TRBJ2-5, with 7 bases matching TRBD2. J was trimmed by 2 bases and V by 1 base; bases with no gene match: 4. In germline, CDR1 is GTSNPN, CDR2 SVGIG (reference sequence). The CDR3 has 14 residues. Here the CDR3 DNA reads TGTGCCTGGAGTGGGCGGGGGACTCAAGAGACCCAGTACTTC. Translating it yields CAWSGRGTQETQYF.

The CDR3 region has the DNA TGTGCCAGCAGCCGGCAAGGGAGGGGTGTAGAGACCCAGTACTTC. Translated, it gives CASSRQGRGVETQYF. The V gene is TRBV6-1, the J gene TRBJ2-5, with 7 bases aligning to TRBD2. The CDR3 runs 15 residues. J lost 4 bases, V lost 6 bases, and 11 bases had no gene match. CDR1 and CDR2 from the germline V gene are MNHNS and SASEGT.

V usage is TRBV27 and J usage is TRBJ1-5; 7 bases are shared with TRBD1. The CDR3 is 12 amino acids. Germline V CDR1 and CDR2: MNHEY, SMNVEV (reference sequence). V was clipped by 8 bases and J by 4 bases; unmatched bases: 2. The CDR3 loop reads CASGRGNQPQHF. CDR3 coding DNA: TGTGCCAGCGGCAGGGGGAATCAGCCCCAGCATTTT.

The chain uses TRBV5-1 and TRBJ2-7, with a weak D call TRBD2 (5 bases). This CDR3 spans 15 amino acids. CDR1 is SGHRS, CDR2 YFSETQ, per germline. The V and J ends lost 0 bases and 4 bases respectively, with 14 bases between them. The CDR3 coding sequence is TGCGCCAGCAGCTTGGGAATTGTCGGGATTTACGAGCAGTACTTC. It codes for CASSLGIVGIYEQYF.

The J gene is TRBJ2-5, the V gene TRBV5-1; 7 positions match TRBD2. This CDR3 spans 15 amino acids. From germline, CDR1 is SGHRS and CDR2 YFSETQ. Trimming cost V 2 bases and J 4 bases; bases outside gene matches: 8. This chain's CDR3 is CASSFNGGSGETQYF. The CDR3 region has the DNA TGCGCCAGCAGCTTTAACGGCGGGAGCGGAGAGACCCAGTACTTC.